This TCR beta chain came from a study of radiation and T cells in renal cell carcinoma. Looking at the study overall: Nephrectomy followed 15 Gy stereotactic body radiation by 4 weeks.

Method: immunoSEQ multiplex PCR; TCRdb's copy keeps in-frame clones and lacks some. The data contain 100,000 to 150,000 clones, roughly 91% of them singletons. This CDR3 comprises 19 residues. This sample's time point: blood 2 weeks post-SBRT. The treatment here: 15 Gy SBRT to primary tumor, nephrectomy 4 weeks later. The clonotype originates from a woman in her seventies with renal cell carcinoma. Source: blood, taken from a patient whose treatment included radiotherapy and nephrectomy. J is TRBJ1-5 and V is TRBV21-1; the table gives TRBD1 as D, unverified against the DNA. TRBV21-1 is classified as a pseudogene. This CDR3 reads CASSKSRDRGLFWNQPQHF. The CDR3 DNA reads as TGTGCCAGCAGCAAGAGTCGGGACAGGGGGCTTTTTTGGAATCAGCCCCAGCATTTT.